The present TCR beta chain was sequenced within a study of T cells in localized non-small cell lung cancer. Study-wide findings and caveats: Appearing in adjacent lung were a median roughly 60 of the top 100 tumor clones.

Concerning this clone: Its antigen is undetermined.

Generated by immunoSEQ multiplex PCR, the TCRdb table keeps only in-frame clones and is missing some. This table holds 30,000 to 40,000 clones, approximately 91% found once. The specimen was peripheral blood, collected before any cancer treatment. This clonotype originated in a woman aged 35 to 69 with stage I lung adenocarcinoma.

The chain's CDR3 is CASKLTQGIYNSPLHF. The CDR3 DNA follows: TGTGCCAGCAAGTTGACTCAGGGAATATACAATTCACCCCTCCACTTT. This chain joins TRBV19 and TRBJ1-6; a weak D match, TRBD1 (5 bases). This CDR3 comprises 16 residues. The germline CDR1 and CDR2 sequences are LNHDA and SQIVND (reference sequence). Trimming pared 9 bases from V and 7 bases from J, leaving 22 bases between.